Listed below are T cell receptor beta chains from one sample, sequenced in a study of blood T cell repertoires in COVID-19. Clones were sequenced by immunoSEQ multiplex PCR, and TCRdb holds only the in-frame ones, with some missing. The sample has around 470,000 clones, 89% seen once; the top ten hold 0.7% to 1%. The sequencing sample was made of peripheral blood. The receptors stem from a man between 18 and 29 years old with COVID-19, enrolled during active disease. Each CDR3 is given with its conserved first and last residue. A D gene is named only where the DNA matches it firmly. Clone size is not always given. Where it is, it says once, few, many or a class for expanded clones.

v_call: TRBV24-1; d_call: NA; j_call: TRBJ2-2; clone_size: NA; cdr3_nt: TGTGCCACCAGTGATACGGGACAGAACACCGGGGAGCTGTTTTTT; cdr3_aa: CATSDTGQNTGELFF
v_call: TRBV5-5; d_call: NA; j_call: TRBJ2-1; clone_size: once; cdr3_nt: TGTGCCAGCAGCTTGTCGGTCACGAATCTAATCTACAATGAGCAGTTCTTC; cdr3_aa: CASSLSVTNLIYNEQFF
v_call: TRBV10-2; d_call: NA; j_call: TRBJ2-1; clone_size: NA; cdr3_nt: TGCGCCAGCAGTGATTCCCTCCCGCGATACAATGAGCAGTTCTTC; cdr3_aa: CASSDSLPRYNEQFF
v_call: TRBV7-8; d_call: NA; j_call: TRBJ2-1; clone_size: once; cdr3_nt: TGTGCCAGCAGGACCATTCAGGGAGGTGAGCAGTTCTTC; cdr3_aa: CASRTIQGGEQFF
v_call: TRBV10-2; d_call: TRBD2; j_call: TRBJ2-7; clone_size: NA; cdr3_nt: TGCGCCACCCTCATGACTAGCGGGGCCCCCTACGAGCAGTACTTC; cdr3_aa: CATLMTSGAPYEQYF
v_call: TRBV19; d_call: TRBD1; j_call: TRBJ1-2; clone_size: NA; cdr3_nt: TGTGCCAGTAGTGGACAGGTGTCCTACACCTTC; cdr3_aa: CASSGQVSYTF
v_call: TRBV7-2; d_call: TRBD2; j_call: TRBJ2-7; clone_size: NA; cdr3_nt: TGTGCCAGCAGCTTTAGCGGGAGGAACTCCTACGAGCAGTACTTC; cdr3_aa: CASSFSGRNSYEQYF
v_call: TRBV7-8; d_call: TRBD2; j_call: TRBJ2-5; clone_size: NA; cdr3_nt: TGTGCCAGCACCCACAATACCAAAAGCGGGGGGGAAACGAAGGGAGAGACCCAGTACTTC; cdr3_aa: CASTHNTKSGGETKGETQYF
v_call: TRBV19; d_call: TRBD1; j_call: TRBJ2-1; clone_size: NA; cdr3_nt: TGTGCCAGTAGTACCCCCGGGACAGCCAGCAATGAGCAGTTCTTC; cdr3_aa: CASSTPGTASNEQFF
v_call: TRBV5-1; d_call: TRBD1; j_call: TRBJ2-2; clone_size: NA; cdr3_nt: TGCGCCAGCAGCATTCAGGGGGCCCGGGAGCTGTTTTTT; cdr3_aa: CASSIQGARELFF
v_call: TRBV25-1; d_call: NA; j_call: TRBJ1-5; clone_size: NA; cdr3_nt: TGTGCCAGCAGTGTACAGGGCCTCAATCAGCCCCAGCATTTT; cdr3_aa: CASSVQGLNQPQHF
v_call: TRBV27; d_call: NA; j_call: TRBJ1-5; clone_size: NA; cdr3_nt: TGTGCCAGCAGTTTGACAGTATTACAGCCCCAGCATTTT; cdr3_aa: CASSLTVLQPQHF
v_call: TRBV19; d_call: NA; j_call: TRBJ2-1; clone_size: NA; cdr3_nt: TGTGCCAGTAGTATATTAGGGAGCAATGAGCAGTTCTTC; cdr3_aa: CASSILGSNEQFF
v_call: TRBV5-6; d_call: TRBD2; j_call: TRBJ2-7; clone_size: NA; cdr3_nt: TGTGCCAGCAGCCCCACTAGCGCACCCTACGAGCAGTACTTC; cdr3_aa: CASSPTSAPYEQYF
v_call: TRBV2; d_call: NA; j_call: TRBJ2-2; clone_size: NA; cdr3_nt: TGTGCCAGCAGTGTGACTGAGAACACCGGGGAGCTGTTTTTT; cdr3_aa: CASSVTENTGELFF
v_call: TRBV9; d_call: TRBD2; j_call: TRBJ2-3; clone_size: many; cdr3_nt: TGTGCCAGCAGCGTAGGCATAGCGGGTTCCACAGATACGCAGTATTTT; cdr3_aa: CASSVGIAGSTDTQYF
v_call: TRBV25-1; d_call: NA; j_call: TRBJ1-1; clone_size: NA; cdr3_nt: TGTGCCAGCAAATCCGCAGGGGTATACACTGAAGCTTTCTTT; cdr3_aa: CASKSAGVYTEAFF
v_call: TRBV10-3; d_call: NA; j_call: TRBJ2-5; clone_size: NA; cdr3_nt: TGTGCCCGCCCCCCAGCTTTCAAGGGGGAGACCCAGTACTTC; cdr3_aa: CARPPAFKGETQYF
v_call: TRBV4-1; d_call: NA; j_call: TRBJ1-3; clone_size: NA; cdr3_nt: TGCGCCAGCAGCCAAGTCGCGAACACCATATATTTT; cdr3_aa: CASSQVANTIYF
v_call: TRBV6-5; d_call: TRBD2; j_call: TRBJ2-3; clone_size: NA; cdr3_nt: TGTGCCAGCAGTTACTCTAGCGGGGGGTATAGTGATACGCAGTATTTT; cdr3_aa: CASSYSSGGYSDTQYF
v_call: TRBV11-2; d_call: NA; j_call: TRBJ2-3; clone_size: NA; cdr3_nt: TGTGCCAGCAGCTCGGCGGGGTTCTACAATGCGCAGTATTTT; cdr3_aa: CASSSAGFYNAQYF
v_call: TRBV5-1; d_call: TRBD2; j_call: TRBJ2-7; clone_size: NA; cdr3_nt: TGCGCCAGCAGCTTGAGGACTAGCGGGAGTACTCCCGAGCAGTACTTC; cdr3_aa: CASSLRTSGSTPEQYF
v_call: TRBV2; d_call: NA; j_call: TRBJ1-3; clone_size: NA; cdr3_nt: TGTGCCAGCAGTGCCCAGGGTGGAGTCTCTGGAAACACCATATATTTT; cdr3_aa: CASSAQGGVSGNTIYF
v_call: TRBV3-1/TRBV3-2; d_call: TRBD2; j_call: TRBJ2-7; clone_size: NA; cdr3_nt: TGTGCCAGCAGCCAAGTCGGGGGGAGTTACTACGAGCAGTACTTC; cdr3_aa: CASSQVGGSYYEQYF
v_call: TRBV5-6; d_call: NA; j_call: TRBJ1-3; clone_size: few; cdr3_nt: TGTGCCAGCAGCTTGCAGGGGACACACTCTGGAAACACCATATATTTT; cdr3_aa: CASSLQGTHSGNTIYF
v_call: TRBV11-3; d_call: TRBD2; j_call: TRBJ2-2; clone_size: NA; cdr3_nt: TGTGCCAGCAGCTCATCGGGACTAGCGACGTCCGGGGAGCTGTTTTTT; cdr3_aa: CASSSSGLATSGELFF
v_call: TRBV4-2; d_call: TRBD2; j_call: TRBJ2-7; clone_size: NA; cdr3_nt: TGTGCCAGCAGCCAAGATGGCGGGCTAGCGGGCGCTTCGGGAGTCGAGCAGTACTTC; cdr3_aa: CASSQDGGLAGASGVEQYF
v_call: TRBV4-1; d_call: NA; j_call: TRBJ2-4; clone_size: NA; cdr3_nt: TGCGCCAGCAGCCAAGAAGGCGCGGGTTCGAACATTCAGTACTTC; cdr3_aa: CASSQEGAGSNIQYF
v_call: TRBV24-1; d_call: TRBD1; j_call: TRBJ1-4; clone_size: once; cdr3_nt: TGTGCCACCAGTGCCGCCACAGGGGGACGGGAAAAACTGTTTTTT; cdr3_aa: CATSAATGGREKLFF
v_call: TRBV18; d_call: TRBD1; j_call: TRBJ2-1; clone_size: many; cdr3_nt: TGTGCCAGCTCACTCGGACAGGGGAGTGAGCAGTTCTTC; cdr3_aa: CASSLGQGSEQFF
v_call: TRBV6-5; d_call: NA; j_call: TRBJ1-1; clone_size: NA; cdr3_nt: TGTGCCAGCACCCCGGGGGTCGGCCTTCCTGAAGCTTTCTTT; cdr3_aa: CASTPGVGLPEAFF
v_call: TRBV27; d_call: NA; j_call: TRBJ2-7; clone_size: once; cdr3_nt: TGTGCCAGCAGACTAACCGGGGGATCCTACGAGCAGTACTTC; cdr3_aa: CASRLTGGSYEQYF
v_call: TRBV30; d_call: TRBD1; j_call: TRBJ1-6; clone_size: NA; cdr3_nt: TGTGCCTGGAAAAATACAGGGGGGAATTCACCCCTCCACTTT; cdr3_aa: CAWKNTGGNSPLHF
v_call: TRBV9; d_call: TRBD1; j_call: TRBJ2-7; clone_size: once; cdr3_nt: TGTGCCAGTACACTAGGGGACAGGGGAGAGTACGAGCAGTACTTC; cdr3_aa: CASTLGDRGEYEQYF
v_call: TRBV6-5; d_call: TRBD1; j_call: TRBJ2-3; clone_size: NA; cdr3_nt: TGTGCCAGCACCAAGTCGATAGGGGGCGGTACGCAGTATTTT; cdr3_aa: CASTKSIGGGTQYF
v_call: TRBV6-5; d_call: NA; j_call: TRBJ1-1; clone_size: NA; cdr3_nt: TGTGCCAGCAGTTACGGGACTGGGAGTGAAGCTTTCTTT; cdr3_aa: CASSYGTGSEAFF
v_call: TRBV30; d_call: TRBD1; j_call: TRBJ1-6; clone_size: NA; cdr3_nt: TGTGCCTGGAGCGTGGTAATAGGACAGGGGGAAAGGAATTCACCCCTCCACTTT; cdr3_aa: CAWSVVIGQGERNSPLHF
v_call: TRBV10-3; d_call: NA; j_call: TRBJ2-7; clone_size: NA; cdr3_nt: TGTGCCATCAGTCTTGAGCCCTACGAGCAGTACTTC; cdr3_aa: CAISLEPYEQYF
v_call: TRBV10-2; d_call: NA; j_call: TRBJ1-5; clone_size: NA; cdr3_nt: TGCGCCAGCAGTTTTCAGGGTAATCAGCCCCAGCATTTT; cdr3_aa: CASSFQGNQPQHF
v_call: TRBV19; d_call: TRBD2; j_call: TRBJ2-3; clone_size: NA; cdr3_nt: TGTGCCAGTAGTCCGGGACTAGCGGGGGGTAGGACAGATACGCAGTATTTT; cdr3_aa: CASSPGLAGGRTDTQYF
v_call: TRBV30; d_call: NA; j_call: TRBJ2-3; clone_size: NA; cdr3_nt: TGTGCCTGGTTGGAGACAGATACGCAGTATTTT; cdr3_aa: CAWLETDTQYF
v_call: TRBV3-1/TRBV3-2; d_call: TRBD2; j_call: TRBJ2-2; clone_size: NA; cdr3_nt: TGTGCCAGCAGCCAAGACCGTACCGGGACTACCAACACCGGGGAGCTGTTTTTT; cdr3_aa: CASSQDRTGTTNTGELFF
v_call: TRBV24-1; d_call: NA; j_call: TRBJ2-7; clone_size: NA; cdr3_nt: TGTGCCACCAGTGATCGTAACGAGCAGTACTTC; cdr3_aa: CATSDRNEQYF
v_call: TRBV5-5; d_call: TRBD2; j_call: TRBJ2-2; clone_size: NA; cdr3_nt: TGTGCCAGCAGCTTGGGACTAGCGGACACCGGGGAGCTGTTTTTT; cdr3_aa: CASSLGLADTGELFF
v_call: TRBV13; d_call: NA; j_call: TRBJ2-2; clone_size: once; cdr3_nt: TGTGCCAGCAGCTTATTCGGGTTGACCGGGGAGCTGTTTTTT; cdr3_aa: CASSLFGLTGELFF